This T cell receptor (beta chain) was sequenced in a study of shared clonotypes between healthy human individuals. Notes on this clone: The antigen is unknown.

V lost 4 bases and J lost 4; bases outside the gene matches: 5. The germline V gene has CDR1 SGHNT and CDR2 YYREEE (reference sequence). This CDR3 has 14 amino acids. Authors' processing steps: Junction-only immunoSEQ sequences carried no quality scores, so filtering differed. Assay used: immunoSEQ multiplex PCR; TCRdb lists only in-frame clones, some missing. That table supplies the V and J calls and clone size; D and trimming were determined from the DNA. The table includes approximately 1.4 million clones, roughly 98% detected once. Study-wide results and caveats: For sorted subsets, rarefaction showed incomplete sequencing despite large depth.

J is TRBJ2-5 and V is TRBV5-4; 9 bases map to TRBD2. The sequenced sample was naive CD4+ T cells sorted from blood. As to subset: CD45RA+ positively selected. The TCR comes from a man aged 25-45 years in good health. CDR3 bases: TGTGCCAGCAGCCAGGGACTAGCACTAGAGACCCAGTACTTC. Translating it yields CASSQGLALETQYF.